The 20 T cell receptor beta chains listed next were all sequenced from one sample in a study of T cell responses to AZD1222 COVID-19 vaccine. The table came from immunoSEQ multiplex PCR; TCRdb's copy has only in-frame clones and leaves some out. The sample has about 140,000 clones; over 85% are singletons. This material consisted of peripheral blood, taken on day 0 of MenACWY control vaccination. The receptor set was obtained from an adult in good health.

This chain links TRBV21-1 with TRBJ2-1; TRBD2 is taken as the D call from the table, unchecked against the DNA. TRBV21-1 is termed a pseudogene. The CDR3 runs 18 residues. CDR3 amino acids: CASSKGPIGTRDYNEQFF. Written as DNA, the CDR3 is TGTGCCAGCAGCAAAGGGCCTATAGGGACGCGGGATTACAATGAGCAGTTCTTC.

This chain links TRBV5-6 with TRBJ1-2, with TRBD1 matching 10 bases. V lost 4 bases and J lost 5; bases outside the gene matches: 2. From germline, CDR1 is SGHDT and CDR2 YYEEEE. The CDR3 has 13 residues. The CDR3 DNA sequence: TGTGCCAGCAGCCGACAGGGGGCGTATGGCTACACCTTC. Protein sequence: CASSRQGAYGYTF.

The chain employs TRBV7-6 and TRBJ1-5; TRBD1 aligns across 7 bases. Per the germline V gene, CDR1 is SGHVS and CDR2 is FNYEAQ. There are 17 residues in the CDR3. V was clipped by 5 bases and J by 0 bases; unmatched bases: 10. The CDR3 coding sequence is TGTGCCAGCAGCCCAAAAGGGGGCCGTTATAGCAATCAGCCCCAGCATTTT. Protein sequence: CASSPKGGRYSNQPQHF.

V and J are TRBV2 and TRBJ2-1; the D gene is possibly TRBD2 (6 bases). V was clipped by 9 bases and J by 11 bases, with 14 bases between them. The V gene's germline CDR1 is SNHLY and CDR2 FYNNEI. The CDR3 has 11 residues. The CDR3 DNA reads as TGTGCCAGTCTGAACCTAGCGCAGCAGTTCTTC. Its protein product is CASLNLAQQFF.

The chain recombines TRBV9 with TRBJ1-1; D gene uncertain. There are 16 residues in the CDR3. V was cut by 3 bases and J by 1 base, with 16 bases left in between. The germline V gene encodes CDR1 SGDLS and CDR2 YYNGEE. The CDR3 nucleotides read TGTGCCAGCAGCGCGGGTTCTACCACCGAGAACACTGAAGCTTTCTTT. Translated: CASSAGSTTENTEAFF. The whole variable domain, filled in from reference TRBV9 and TRBJ1-1, reads DSGVTQTPKHLITATGQRVTLRCSPRSGDLSVYWYQQSLDQGLQFLIQYYNGEERAKGNILERFSAQQFPDLHSELNLSSLELGDSALYFCASSAGSTTENTEAFFGQGTRLTVV.

The chain combines TRBV12-3 or TRBV12-4 with TRBJ1-1, with a tentative D call TRBD1 (5 bases). Deletions cut 6 bases from V and 1 base from J, with 9 bases between. There are 13 residues in the CDR3. The CDR3 DNA sequence: TGTGCCAGCAGACGGGACCGGAACACTGAAGCTTTCTTT. The encoded protein is CASRRDRNTEAFF.

The chain recombines TRBV9 with TRBJ1-3; D remains ambiguous. CDR3 length equals 15 residues. From germline, CDR1 is SGDLS and CDR2 YYNGEE. V shed 4 bases and J shed 5 bases, with 16 bases lying between them. CDR3 loop: CASSPQERGRNTIYF. CDR3 nucleotides: TGTGCCAGCAGCCCCCAGGAGCGCGGGCGAAACACCATATATTTT.

As concerns this clone: The sample holds other DNA sequences that translate to the same CDR3. The V call is TRBV30, the J call TRBJ2-7; D ambiguous. This CDR3 comprises 13 residues. V was trimmed by 0 bases and J by 4 bases, leaving 10 bases between them. Per germline, CDR1 GTSNPN and CDR2 SVGIG (reference sequence). DNA for the CDR3: TGTGCCTGGAGTGTACGAGAGGAATACGAGCAGTACTTC. This codes for CAWSVREEYEQYF.

This chain links TRBV6-5 with TRBJ1-2; D is uncertain. Germline values: CDR1 MNHEY, CDR2 SVGAGI. The V end was cut by 10 bases, the J end by 0 bases, with 18 bases between. CDR3 length equals 15 residues. The CDR3 is CATLRRVRPNYGYTF. The CDR3 nucleotides read TGTGCCACCCTAAGGAGGGTCAGACCTAACTATGGCTACACCTTC.

This clone showed up just once. V gene TRBV7-9 combines with J gene TRBJ1-1; D is ambiguous. Trimming stripped 11 bases from V and 7 bases from J, with 20 bases between. The CDR3 spans 13 residues. From germline, CDR1 is SEHNR and CDR2 FQNEAQ (reference sequence). Here the CDR3 DNA reads TGTGCCGGAGACGAGGAGGGAATGGGTGAAGCTTTCTTT. This encodes CAGDEEGMGEAFF. The whole variable domain, filled in from reference TRBV7-9 and TRBJ1-1, reads DTGVSQNPRHKITKRGQNVTFRCDPISEHNRLYWYRQTLGQGPEFLTYFQNEAQLEKSRLLSDRFSAERPKGSFSTLEIQRTEQGDSAMYLCAGDEEGMGEAFFGQGTRLTVV.

The CDR3 nucleotides read TGTGCCAGCAGTAAAAGTGCAGATACGCAGTATTTT. It codes for CASSKSADTQYF. J is TRBJ2-3 and V is TRBV6-5; D gene ambiguous. Germline CDR1 and CDR2: MNHEY and SVGAGI. Trimming left V 5 bases short and J 4 bases short, with 7 bases between. This CDR3 spans 12 amino acids.

The J gene is TRBJ2-2, the V gene TRBV4-3; D not certain. There are 15 residues in the CDR3. From germline, CDR1 is LGHNA and CDR2 YSLEER. V was pared by 0 bases and J by 0 bases, with 5 bases between. For the CDR3, the DNA is TGCGCCAGCAGCCAAGAAAGGACGAACACCGGGGAGCTGTTTTTT. Its protein is CASSQERTNTGELFF.

V usage is TRBV6-2 or TRBV6-3 and J usage is TRBJ1-6, with D possibly TRBD1 on 5 matching bases. The germline V gene has CDR1 MNHEY and CDR2 SVGEGT. The V end was cut by 5 bases, the J end by 9 bases, with 17 bases between. This CDR3 contains 15 residues. CDR3 loop: CASSRTLKGVSPLHF. CDR3 DNA sequence: TGTGCCAGCAGTCGGACCCTGAAAGGGGTTTCACCCCTCCACTTT.

This chain connects TRBV4-3 to TRBJ1-1; 12 bases are a match to TRBD1. The germline V gene encodes CDR1 LGHNA and CDR2 YSLEER. V trimming: 4 bases; J trimming: 11 bases; junction bases outside the gene matches: 8. The CDR3 totals 14 residues. The CDR3 is CASSLLGTGGMAFF. Written as DNA, the CDR3 is TGCGCCAGCAGCCTCTTAGGGACAGGGGGCATGGCTTTCTTT.

The rearrangement uses TRBV5-4 and TRBJ1-2; D ambiguous. The CDR3 runs to 17 residues. Germline CDR1 and CDR2: SGHNT and YYREEE (reference sequence). The V gene lost 1 base and the J gene lost 4 bases, with 20 bases spanning the gap. The CDR3 coding sequence is TGTGCCAGCAGCTTGTATTCGGGCCCCGGGCACGCCTATGGCTACACCTTC. Residues: CASSLYSGPGHAYGYTF.

On this clone itself: The same CDR3 is also encoded by other DNA sequences in this sample. The chain has TRBV5-1 and TRBJ1-5, with unresolved D. Trimming removed 2 bases from V and 2 bases from J, with 8 bases in between. The CDR3 contains 14 residues. Per the germline V gene, CDR1 is SGHRS and CDR2 is YFSETQ. The DNA for the CDR3 is TGCGCCAGCAGCTTAAGTGGGGGCAATCAGCCCCAGCATTTT. Its translation: CASSLSGGNQPQHF.

The J gene is TRBJ1-6, the V gene TRBV15; no firm D call. The germline gives CDR1 LNHNV, CDR2 YYDKDF (reference sequence). The CDR3 length is 17 residues. V lost 0 bases and J lost 6, with 15 bases in between. CDR3 sequence: CATSRDRAADGNSPLHF. Written as DNA, the CDR3 is TGTGCCACCAGCAGAGACCGGGCTGCGGATGGTAATTCACCCCTCCACTTT.

The chain joins TRBV11-3 to TRBJ2-1; D unresolved. Germline assignment: CDR1 SGHNT and CDR2 YENEEA. CDR3 length: 13 amino acids. The ends were cut back, 2 bases at V and 5 bases at J, with 7 bases in the middle. The CDR3 spells CASSLWADNEQFF. DNA of the CDR3: TGTGCCAGCAGCTTATGGGCGGACAATGAGCAGTTCTTC.

The chain has TRBV9 and TRBJ2-1, with D perhaps given as TRBD1 or TRBD2 (5 bases each). This CDR3 comprises 15 residues. Trimming left V 0 bases short and J 4 bases short, with 11 bases between. CDR1 is SGDLS, CDR2 YYNGEE, per germline. Here the CDR3 reads CASSVEGTTYNEQFF. CDR3 sequence (DNA): TGTGCCAGCAGCGTAGAAGGGACGACTTACAATGAGCAGTTCTTC.

The chain couples TRBV10-3 to TRBJ2-1, with TRBD2 identical over 8 bases. Germline CDR1 ENHRY, CDR2 SYGVKD. This CDR3 comprises 15 residues. V trimming: 0 bases; J trimming: 5 bases; junction bases outside the gene matches: 3. The CDR3 DNA follows: TGTGCCATCAGTGAGTCGTCTAGCGGGCACAATGAGCAGTTCTTC. Protein sequence: CAISESSSGHNEQFF.